Listed here are 3 T cell receptor beta chains from one sample, sequenced in a study of T cell responses to AZD1222 COVID-19 vaccine. Clones were sequenced by immunoSEQ multiplex PCR, and TCRdb holds only the in-frame ones, with some missing. In the table there are about 76,000 clones, more than 60% of which are singletons. The source was peripheral blood, collected 28 days after the second dose of the MenACWY control vaccine. The receptor set was obtained from an adult who received the MenACWY meningococcal vaccine as a control.

This clone appeared a few times. The CDR3 region is CAWSPAGSNQPQHF. CDR3 in DNA: TGTGCCTGGAGCCCAGCGGGAAGCAATCAGCCCCAGCATTTT. The chain has TRBV30 and TRBJ1-5; D gene uncertain. There are 14 residues in the CDR3. In germline, CDR1 is GTSNPN, CDR2 SVGIG (reference sequence). The ends were cut back, 3 bases at V and 1 base at J, with 10 bases in the middle.

The V call is TRBV29-1, the J call TRBJ1-3, with no clear D. CDR1 is SQVTM and CDR2 is ANQGSEA in the germline V gene. The CDR3 length is 11 residues. V was trimmed by 1 base and J by 4 bases, leaving 2 bases between them. In DNA, the CDR3 is TGCAGCGTTGAAGTCGGAAACACCATATATTTT. As protein: CSVEVGNTIYF.

The CDR3: CASSLEAGGPFEQYF. In DNA, the CDR3 is TGCGCCAGCAGCTTGGAAGCGGGAGGGCCTTTCGAGCAGTACTTC. The rearrangement joins TRBV5-1 to TRBJ2-7; 10 nucleotides line up with TRBD2. V was pared by 0 bases and J by 6 bases, with 6 bases of the junction left unmatched. The CDR3 extends over 15 amino acids. CDR1 is SGHRS, CDR2 YFSETQ, per germline.